A selection of T cell receptor beta chains follows, all from one sample in a study of shared clonotypes between healthy human individuals. Only in-frame clones appear in the TCRdb table, and some are missing; sequencing was by immunoSEQ multiplex PCR. The table shows some 2,100,000 clones, with just over 90% occurring only once. Input material: naive CD8+ T cells from PBMCs. These receptor sequences come from a man between 18 and 29 years old in good health. Some clones in this sample may be carry-over from other donors' samples. The CDR3 runs from the conserved cysteine through the conserved F or W. The D gene is left open where the match is weak. Expanded clones are given a class, and other clones once, few, many or no size at all.

NA	TRBD2	TRBV7-9	TRBJ2-7	19	TGTGCCAGCAGCCCCGCCGTTTTCTGGACTAGCGGGAGGTACAACGAGCAGTACTTC	CASSPAVFWTSGRYNEQYF
once	NA	TRBV6-5	TRBJ2-5	14	TGTGCCAGCAGTTACGGGGCGGAGGCGGGGACCCAGTACTTC	CASSYGAEAGTQYF
NA	TRBD1	TRBV19	TRBJ2-7	15	TGTGCCAGTAGTATAGGGGACAGGGGAAAATACGAGCAGTACTTC	CASSIGDRGKYEQYF
NA	NA	TRBV19	TRBJ1-5	12	TGTGCCAGTAGGGAGGTAAATCAGCCCCAGCATTTT	CASREVNQPQHF
NA	TRBD1	TRBV7-8	TRBJ2-7	15	TGTGCCAGCAGGCTAGGGGGGACAGGGGGCTACGAGCAGTACTTC	CASRLGGTGGYEQYF
NA	NA	TRBV2	TRBJ2-1	12	TGTGCCAGCACCGGCTCCGACAATGAGCAGTTCTTC	CASTGSDNEQFF
NA	NA	TRBV10-3	TRBJ1-4	14	TGTGCCATCAGTGAGGGGGGAACTAATGAAAAACTGTTTTTT	CAISEGGTNEKLFF
NA	NA	TRBV28	TRBJ1-2	14	TGTGCCAGCACCCCCCGCGGAACAGCCTATGGCTACACCTTC	CASTPRGTAYGYTF
NA	NA	TRBV29-1	TRBJ2-1	16	TGCAGCGTTGAAGGAGTACTTGGGGGCTCCTACAATGAGCAGTTCTTC	CSVEGVLGGSYNEQFF
NA	NA	TRBV7-9	TRBJ2-1	14	TGTGCCAGCAGCTCGGGACTGGGGATAAATGAGCAGTTCTTC	CASSSGLGINEQFF
NA	NA	TRBV7-9	TRBJ2-7	14	TGTGCCAGCAGCTTAGGTGGACAGACCTACGAGCAGTACTTC	CASSLGGQTYEQYF
NA	TRBD1	TRBV4-2	TRBJ2-2	16	TGTGCCAGCAGCCAACGGACAGGGGGCGACACCGGGGAGCTGTTTTTT	CASSQRTGGDTGELFF
NA	NA	TRBV5-4	TRBJ1-1	16	TGTGCCAGCAGCTTGAAAAGGGAACGGTCTCACACTGAAGCTTTCTTT	CASSLKRERSHTEAFF
NA	NA	TRBV28	TRBJ2-7	14	TGTGCCAGCAGTCTCTCGGGCACGAACTACGAGCAGTACTTC	CASSLSGTNYEQYF
NA	NA	TRBV6-1	TRBJ2-5	14	TGTGCCAGCAACCTAGAACGGTTCCAAGAGACCCAGTACTTC	CASNLERFQETQYF
NA	TRBD1	TRBV28	TRBJ1-1	17	TGTGCCAGCAGTTTACTCATCGGGACAGTCATGAACACTGAAGCTTTCTTT	CASSLLIGTVMNTEAFF
NA	NA	TRBV6-1	TRBJ1-1	13	TGTGCCAGCAGCCCCTGGGGGGAGACGACAGCTTTCTTT	CASSPWGETTAFF
NA	NA	TRBV6-6	TRBJ1-5	14	TGTGCCAGCAGTCTCCGGGGATACGATCAGCCCCAGCATTTT	CASSLRGYDQPQHF
once	NA	TRBV14	TRBJ2-2	17	TGTGCCAGCAGCCAAGATAGGGGACCCGGGCCCACCGGGGAGCTGTTTTTT	CASSQDRGPGPTGELFF
NA	NA	TRBV5-1	TRBJ2-7	14	TGCGCCAGCAGCTTGGCCGTCGGGGGCAACGAGCAGTACTTC	CASSLAVGGNEQYF
NA	NA	TRBV6-5	TRBJ2-7	15	TGTGCCAGCAGTTATGCGGTTGGGGGAGTCTACGAGCAGTACTTC	CASSYAVGGVYEQYF
once	TRBD2	TRBV6-5	TRBJ2-1	15	TGTGCCAGCAGATTTAGCGGGAGGAGTGGAAATGAGCAGTTCTTC	CASRFSGRSGNEQFF
NA	TRBD1	TRBV27	TRBJ2-1	14	TGTGCCAGCAGCCTAAGACAGGGCCGACATGAGCAGTTCTTC	CASSLRQGRHEQFF
NA	TRBD2	TRBV15	TRBJ2-7	16	TGTGCCACCAGCAGAGTCCCCCAGCGGGAGTTATACGAGCAGTACTTC	CATSRVPQRELYEQYF
NA	TRBD2	TRBV7-9	TRBJ2-5	14	TGTGCCAGTCAAACGGGGACTATAGAGGAGACCCAGTACTTC	CASQTGTIEETQYF
NA	TRBD1	TRBV7-2	TRBJ2-7	14	TGTGCCAGCAGCGTAGGACAGGCATCCTACGAGCAGTACTTC	CASSVGQASYEQYF
NA	NA	TRBV27	TRBJ2-3	10	TGTGCCACTACGGGAGATACGCAGTATTTT	CATTGDTQYF
NA	TRBD2	TRBV14	TRBJ2-1	16	TGTGCCAGCAGCCAAGACCTTAGCGGGAGTGGCAATGAGCAGTTCTTC	CASSQDLSGSGNEQFF
NA	TRBD1	TRBV7-9	TRBJ1-1	14	TGTGCCAGCAGCTATCAACAGGGGGACACTGAAGCTTTCTTT	CASSYQQGDTEAFF
once	NA	TRBV7-2	TRBJ2-7	15	TGTGCCAGCAGCTTAGCCGGCAGGAGGTCCTACGAGCAGTACTTC	CASSLAGRRSYEQYF
NA	NA	TRBV28	TRBJ2-1	13	TGTGCCAGCAGTTCAGGGTCCCCTAATGAGCAGTTCTTC	CASSSGSPNEQFF
NA	NA	TRBV7-8	TRBJ2-3	15	TGTGCCAGCAGCTTAGGGCAGGGCCGCTCAGATACGCAGTATTTT	CASSLGQGRSDTQYF
NA	NA	TRBV2	TRBJ2-5	15	TGTGCCAAGACCCCCGGAGGGGCGTTACAAGAGACCCAGTACTTC	CAKTPGGALQETQYF
NA	TRBD2	TRBV9	TRBJ2-1	18	TGTGCCAGCAGCGTAGCGGGTCGGGCTAGCGGGAGTTTTGATGAGCAGTTCTTC	CASSVAGRASGSFDEQFF
NA	NA	TRBV6-5	TRBJ2-7	14	TGTGCCAGCAGTTACCTTGGTACGGACGACGAGCAGTACTTC	CASSYLGTDDEQYF
NA	TRBD1	TRBV2	TRBJ1-2	12	TGTGCCAGCGGGACAGGATCCGTCGGCTACACCTTC	CASGTGSVGYTF
NA	TRBD2	TRBV27	TRBJ2-3	15	TGTGCCAGCAGCTTACTAGCGGCTAGCACAGATACGCAGTATTTT	CASSLLAASTDTQYF
NA	NA	TRBV27	TRBJ2-5	15	TGTGCCAGCAGTGACGGACTGGCCCTCACCGGGACCCAGTACTTC	CASSDGLALTGTQYF
NA	NA	TRBV4-3	TRBJ2-4	14	TGCGCCAGCAGCCATACTAGCACACAAAGGGTTCAGTACTTC	CASSHTSTQRVQYF
NA	TRBD1	TRBV7-9	TRBJ2-5	16	TGTGCCAGCAGCTCCCCCCTAGGCGACAGGGGAGAGACCCAGTACTTC	CASSSPLGDRGETQYF
NA	NA	TRBV27	TRBJ2-1	17	TGTGCCAGCAGTTTAGTGTTTCGCGGGATCCCCTACAATGAGCAGTTCTTC	CASSLVFRGIPYNEQFF
NA	NA	TRBV7-9	TRBJ1-2	15	TGTGCCAGCAGCTCGAGTGGATGGTCCTTCTATGGCTACACCTTC	CASSSSGWSFYGYTF
few	TRBD1	TRBV7-9	TRBJ1-1	16	TGTGCCAGCAGGCCGCGTGTAGGGACAGCGAACACTGAAGCTTTCTTT	CASRPRVGTANTEAFF
NA	TRBD2	TRBV6-4	TRBJ2-3	19	TGTGCCAGCAGTGACCCCAGACTAGCGGGAGGGCACAGTGGAGATACGCAGTATTTT	CASSDPRLAGGHSGDTQYF
NA	NA	TRBV13	TRBJ2-2	16	TGTGCCAGCATCTCGGCGGGGGCGCGAAGGACCGGGGAGCTGTTTTTT	CASISAGARRTGELFF
NA	NA	TRBV28	TRBJ1-2	16	TGTGCCAGCAGCCTCTTGCGGGGAACCACTAACTATGGCTACACCTTC	CASSLLRGTTNYGYTF
NA	TRBD1	TRBV19	TRBJ1-2	14	TGTGCCAGCAATACAGGGGGCCCATTTTATGGCTACACCTTC	CASNTGGPFYGYTF
NA	TRBD1	TRBV25-1	TRBJ1-4	15	TGTGCCAGCAGAGAAAACAGGGGCTCCTTGGAAAAACTGTTTTTT	CASRENRGSLEKLFF
NA	NA	TRBV10-3	TRBJ2-3	16	TGTGCCATCAGTGAGTCCGGGGCTAGAAACACAGATACGCAGTATTTT	CAISESGARNTDTQYF
NA	TRBD1	TRBV2	TRBJ1-2	15	TGTGCCAGCAGTGACCCGGGACAGGGTGACTATGGCTACACCTTC	CASSDPGQGDYGYTF
NA	TRBD1	TRBV19	TRBJ1-4	15	TGTGCCAGTAGAGGACAGGGAAGCGACAATGAAAAACTGTTTTTT	CASRGQGSDNEKLFF
NA	NA	TRBV4-3	TRBJ2-3	14	TGCGCCAGCAGCCATCGGACCCTCACAGATACGCAGTATTTT	CASSHRTLTDTQYF
NA	NA	TRBV7-9	TRBJ1-2	15	TGTGCCAGCAGCTTAGGAGGGATACAGGGAAATGGCTACACCTTC	CASSLGGIQGNGYTF
NA	NA	TRBV19	TRBJ2-1	15	TGTGCCAGTAGTATTGAAGAGGGTTCCTACAATGAGCAGTTCTTC	CASSIEEGSYNEQFF
NA	NA	TRBV9	TRBJ2-7	14	TGTGCCAGCAGCGTGGACGGGGCCTCCTACGAGCAGTACTTC	CASSVDGASYEQYF
NA	TRBD1	TRBV4-2	TRBJ2-7	16	TGTGCCAGCAGCCAAGAACGTACAGGGGCCCCGTACGAGCAGTACTTC	CASSQERTGAPYEQYF